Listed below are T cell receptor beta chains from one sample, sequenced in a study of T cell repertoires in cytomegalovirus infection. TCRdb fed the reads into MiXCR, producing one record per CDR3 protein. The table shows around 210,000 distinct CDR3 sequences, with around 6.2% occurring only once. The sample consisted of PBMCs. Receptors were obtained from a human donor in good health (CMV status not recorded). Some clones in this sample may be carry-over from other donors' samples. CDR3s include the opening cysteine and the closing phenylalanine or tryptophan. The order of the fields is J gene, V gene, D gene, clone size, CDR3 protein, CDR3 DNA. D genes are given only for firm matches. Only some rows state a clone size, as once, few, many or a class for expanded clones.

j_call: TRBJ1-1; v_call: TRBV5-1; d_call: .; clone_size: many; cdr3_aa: CASSLAGPGNQNTEAFF; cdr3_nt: TGCGCCAGCAGCTTGGCCGGTCCCGGGAACCAGAACACTGAAGCTTTCTTT
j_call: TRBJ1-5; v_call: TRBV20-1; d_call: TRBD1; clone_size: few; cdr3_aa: CSARQGGDQPQHF; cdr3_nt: TGCAGTGCCAGACAGGGGGGGGATCAGCCCCAGCATTTT
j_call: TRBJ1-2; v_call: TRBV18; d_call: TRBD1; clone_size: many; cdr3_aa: CASSPGTGTFNYGYTF; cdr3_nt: TGTGCCAGCTCTCCCGGGACAGGGACCTTCAACTATGGCTACACCTTC
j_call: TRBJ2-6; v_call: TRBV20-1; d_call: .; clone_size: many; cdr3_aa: CSAIDLTRSGANVLTF; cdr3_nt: TGCAGTGCTATTGACTTAACCCGCTCTGGGGCCAACGTCCTGACTTTC
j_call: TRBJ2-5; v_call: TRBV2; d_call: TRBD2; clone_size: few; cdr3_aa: CASSGGHQETQYF; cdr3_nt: TGTGCCAGTAGCGGGGGCCACCAAGAGACCCAGTACTTC
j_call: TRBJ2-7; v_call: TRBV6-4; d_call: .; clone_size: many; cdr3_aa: CASSGSQGNPYEQYF; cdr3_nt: TGTGCCAGCAGCGGTTCACAGGGAAACCCCTACGAGCAGTACTTC
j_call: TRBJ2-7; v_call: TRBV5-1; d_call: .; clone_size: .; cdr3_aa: CASSLDSPLDEQYF; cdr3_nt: TGCGCCAGCAGCCTAGACAGCCCTCTGGACGAGCAGTACTTC
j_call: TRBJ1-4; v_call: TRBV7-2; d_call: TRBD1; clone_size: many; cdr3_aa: CASSFDRGASEKLFF; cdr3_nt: TGTGCCAGCAGCTTTGACAGGGGAGCGTCGGAAAAACTGTTTTTT
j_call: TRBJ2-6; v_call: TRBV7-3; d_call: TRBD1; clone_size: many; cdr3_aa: CASSQRGQPTDSGANVLTF; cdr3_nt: TGTGCCAGCAGCCAAAGGGGACAGCCGACGGACTCTGGGGCCAACGTCCTGACTTTC
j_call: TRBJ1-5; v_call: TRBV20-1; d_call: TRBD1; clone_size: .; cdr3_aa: CSAREWDRGARPQHF; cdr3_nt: TGCAGTGCTAGAGAATGGGACAGGGGCGCCAGGCCCCAGCATTTT
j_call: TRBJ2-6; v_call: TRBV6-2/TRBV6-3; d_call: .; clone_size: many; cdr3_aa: CASSYSQGRGANVLTF; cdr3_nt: TGTGCCAGCAGTTACTCGCAGGGGAGAGGGGCCAACGTCCTGACTTTC
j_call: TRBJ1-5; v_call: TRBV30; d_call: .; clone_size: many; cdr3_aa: CAWSLPGNQPQHF; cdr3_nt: TGTGCCTGGAGTTTGCCCGGAAATCAGCCCCAGCATTTT
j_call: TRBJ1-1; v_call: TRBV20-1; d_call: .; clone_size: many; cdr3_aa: CSARDGRTGGYTEAFF; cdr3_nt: TGCAGTGCTAGAGATGGGAGGACGGGTGGCTACACTGAAGCTTTCTTT
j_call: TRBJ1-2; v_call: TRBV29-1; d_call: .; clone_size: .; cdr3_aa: CSVGLDSVYGYTF; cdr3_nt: TGCAGCGTGGGACTAGACAGCGTCTATGGCTACACCTTC
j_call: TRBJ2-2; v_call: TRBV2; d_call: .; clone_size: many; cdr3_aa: CASSFRDQATGELFF; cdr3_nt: TGTGCCAGCAGCTTCCGGGACCAGGCCACCGGGGAGCTGTTTTTT
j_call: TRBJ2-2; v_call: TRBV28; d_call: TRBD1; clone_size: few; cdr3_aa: CASSPKPPGQGFRGELFF; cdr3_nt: TGTGCCAGCAGTCCGAAGCCGCCGGGACAGGGATTTAGAGGGGAGCTGTTTTTT
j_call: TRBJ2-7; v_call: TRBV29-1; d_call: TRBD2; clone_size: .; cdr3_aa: CSALAGQEQYF; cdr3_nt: TGCAGCGCCCTAGCGGGGCAAGAGCAGTACTTC
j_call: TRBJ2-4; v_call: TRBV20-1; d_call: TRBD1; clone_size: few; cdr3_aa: CSASAGDREGDIQYF; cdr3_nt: TGCAGTGCTAGTGCCGGGGACAGGGAGGGAGACATTCAGTACTTC
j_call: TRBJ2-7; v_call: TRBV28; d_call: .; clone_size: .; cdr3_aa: CASSLARRAAYEQYF; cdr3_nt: TGTGCCAGCAGTTTAGCCCGCAGGGCGGCGTACGAGCAGTACTTC
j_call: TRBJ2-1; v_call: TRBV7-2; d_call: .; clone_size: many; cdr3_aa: CASSFPGPEQFF; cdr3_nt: TGTGCCAGCAGCTTCCCTGGGCCTGAGCAGTTCTTC
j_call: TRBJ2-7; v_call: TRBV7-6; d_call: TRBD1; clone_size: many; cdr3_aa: CASSSQTGDHEQYF; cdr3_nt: TGTGCCAGCAGCTCCCAAACAGGGGACCACGAGCAGTACTTC
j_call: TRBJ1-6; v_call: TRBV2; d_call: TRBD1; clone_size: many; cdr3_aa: CAIGQALSPLHF; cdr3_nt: TGTGCCATAGGACAGGCCCTTTCACCCCTCCACTTT
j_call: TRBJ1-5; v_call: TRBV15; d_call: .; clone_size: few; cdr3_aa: CATSRDDNQPQHF; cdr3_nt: TGTGCCACCAGCAGAGATGACAATCAGCCCCAGCATTTT
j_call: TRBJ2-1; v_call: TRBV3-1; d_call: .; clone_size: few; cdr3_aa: CASSLRAPHEQFF; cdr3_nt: TGTGCCAGCAGCCTTAGGGCCCCCCATGAGCAGTTCTTC
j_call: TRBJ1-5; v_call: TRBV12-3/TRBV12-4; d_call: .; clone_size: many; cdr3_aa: CASSLAAGRDQPQHF; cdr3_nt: TGTGCCAGCAGTTTAGCCGCCGGGAGGGATCAGCCCCAGCATTTT
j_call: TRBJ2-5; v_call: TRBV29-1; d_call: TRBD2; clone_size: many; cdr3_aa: CSGGTSGGAETQYF; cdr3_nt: TGCAGCGGAGGGACTAGCGGGGGGGCTGAGACCCAGTACTTC
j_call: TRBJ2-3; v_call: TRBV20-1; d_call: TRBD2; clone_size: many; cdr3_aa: CSATGGHTDTQYF; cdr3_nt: TGCAGTGCTACGGGAGGTCACACAGATACGCAGTATTTT
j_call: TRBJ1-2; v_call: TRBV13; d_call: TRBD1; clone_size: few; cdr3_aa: CASSSRDRDYYGYTF; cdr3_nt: TGTGCCAGCAGCTCGAGGGACAGGGACTACTATGGCTACACCTTC
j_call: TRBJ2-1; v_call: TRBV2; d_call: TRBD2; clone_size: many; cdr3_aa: CASKGLAAVNEQFF; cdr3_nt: TGTGCCAGCAAGGGACTAGCGGCCGTGAATGAGCAGTTCTTC
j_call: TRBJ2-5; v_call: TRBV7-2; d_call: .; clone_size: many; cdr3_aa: CASSPDTYQETQYF; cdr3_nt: TGTGCCAGCAGCCCTGACACATACCAAGAGACCCAGTACTTC
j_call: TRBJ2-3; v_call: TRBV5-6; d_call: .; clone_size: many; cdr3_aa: CASTLPGRAVIDTQYF; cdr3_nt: TGTGCCAGCACCCTCCCCGGCCGAGCGGTAATCGATACGCAGTATTTT
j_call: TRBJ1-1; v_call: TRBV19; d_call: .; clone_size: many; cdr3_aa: CASTNGRLNTEAFF; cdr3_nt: TGTGCCAGTACCAACGGCAGGTTGAACACTGAAGCTTTCTTT
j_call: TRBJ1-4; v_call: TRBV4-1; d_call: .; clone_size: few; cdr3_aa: CASSARGWTTNEKLFF; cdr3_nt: TGCGCCAGCAGCGCGCGGGGTTGGACAACTAATGAAAAACTGTTTTTT
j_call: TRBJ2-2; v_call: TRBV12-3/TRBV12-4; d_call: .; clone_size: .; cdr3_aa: CASSLVEGRTGELFF; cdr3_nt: TGTGCCAGCAGTCTCGTGGAGGGTCGAACCGGGGAGCTGTTTTTT
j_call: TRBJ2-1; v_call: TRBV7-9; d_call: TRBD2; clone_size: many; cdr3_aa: CASSQNRLAGEYNEQFF; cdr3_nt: TGTGCCAGCAGTCAGAACCGACTAGCGGGGGAGTACAATGAGCAGTTCTTC
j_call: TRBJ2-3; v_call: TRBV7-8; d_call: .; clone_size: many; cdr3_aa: CASSPGQFSTDTQYF; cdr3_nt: TGTGCCAGCAGCCCAGGACAGTTTAGCACAGATACGCAGTATTTT
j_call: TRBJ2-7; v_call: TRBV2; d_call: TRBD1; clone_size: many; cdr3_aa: CASRGTSGQGARYEQYF; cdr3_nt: TGTGCCAGCAGGGGGACCAGTGGACAGGGGGCGAGGTACGAGCAGTACTTC
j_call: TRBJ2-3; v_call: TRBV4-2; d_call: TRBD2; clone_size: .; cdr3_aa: CASSQDPSGRYTDTQYF; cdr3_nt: TGTGCCAGCAGCCAAGATCCGAGCGGGAGGTACACAGATACGCAGTATTTT
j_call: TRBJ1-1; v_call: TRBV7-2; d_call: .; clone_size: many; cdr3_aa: CASSLVGSGSLYTEAFF; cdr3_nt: TGTGCCAGCAGCTTAGTGGGATCGGGGAGCCTCTACACTGAAGCTTTCTTT
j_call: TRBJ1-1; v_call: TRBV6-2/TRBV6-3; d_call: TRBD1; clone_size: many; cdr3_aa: CATSRQGLTEAFF; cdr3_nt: TGTGCCACCAGTAGACAGGGGCTCACTGAAGCTTTCTTT
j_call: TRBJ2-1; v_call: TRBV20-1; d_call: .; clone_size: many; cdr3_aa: CSASQTEGGEQFF; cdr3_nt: TGCAGTGCTAGTCAGACGGAAGGGGGTGAGCAGTTCTTC
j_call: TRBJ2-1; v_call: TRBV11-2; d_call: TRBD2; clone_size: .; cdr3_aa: CASSLGSSGGLNEQFF; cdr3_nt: TGTGCCAGCAGCTTAGGATCTAGCGGGGGGCTCAATGAGCAGTTCTTC